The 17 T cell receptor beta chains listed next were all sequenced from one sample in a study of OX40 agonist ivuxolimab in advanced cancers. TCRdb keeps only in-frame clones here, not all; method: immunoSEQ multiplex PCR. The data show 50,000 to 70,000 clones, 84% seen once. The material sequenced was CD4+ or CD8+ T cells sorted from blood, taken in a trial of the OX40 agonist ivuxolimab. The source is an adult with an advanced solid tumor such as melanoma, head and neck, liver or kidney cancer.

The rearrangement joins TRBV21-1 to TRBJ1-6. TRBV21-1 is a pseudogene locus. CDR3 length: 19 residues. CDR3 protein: CASSLGAPGPSSYNSPLHF. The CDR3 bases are TGTGCCAGCAGCCTCGGGGCACCGGGGCCCTCCTCCTATAATTCACCCCTCCACTTT.

The CDR3 bases are TGCGCCAGCAGCCAAGCGACCCTCCGCGAGCAGTACTTC. Amino acid sequence: CASSQATLREQYF. The chain carries TRBV4-3 and TRBJ2-7, with unresolved D. The germline CDR1 and CDR2 sequences are LGHNA and YSLEER. The CDR3 spans 13 residues. V was trimmed by 1 base and J by 6 bases, leaving 10 bases between them.

The CDR3 loop reads CASSSPPNTQYF. The CDR3 DNA reads as TGTGCCAGCAGCTCCCCTCCGAATACGCAGTATTTT. The chain recombines TRBV7-2 with TRBJ2-3, with D unresolved. Between the trimmed V and J ends, which lost 4 bases and 7 bases, there was a span of 9 bases. The CDR3 is made up of 12 amino acids. The germline V gene encodes CDR1 SGHTA and CDR2 FQGNSA.

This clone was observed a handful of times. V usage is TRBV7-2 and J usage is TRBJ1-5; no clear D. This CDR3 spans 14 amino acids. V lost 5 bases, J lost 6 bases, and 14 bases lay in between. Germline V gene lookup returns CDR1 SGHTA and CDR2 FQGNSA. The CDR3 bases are TGTGCCAGCAGCGACATGGGCTTTGGTCAGCCCCAGCATTTT. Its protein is CASSDMGFGQPQHF.

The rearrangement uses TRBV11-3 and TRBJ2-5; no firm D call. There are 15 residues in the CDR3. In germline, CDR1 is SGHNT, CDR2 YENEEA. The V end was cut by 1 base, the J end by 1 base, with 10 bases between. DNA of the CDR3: TGTGCCAGCAGCTTAGGTGTGGGGTTCCAAGAGACCCAGTACTTC. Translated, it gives CASSLGVGFQETQYF.

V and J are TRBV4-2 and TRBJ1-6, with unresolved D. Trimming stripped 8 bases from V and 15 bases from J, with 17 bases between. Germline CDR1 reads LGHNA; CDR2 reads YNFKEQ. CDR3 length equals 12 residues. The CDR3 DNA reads TGTGCCAGCCGCGAAGACGGTCCTCTCCTCCACTTT. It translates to CASREDGPLLHF.

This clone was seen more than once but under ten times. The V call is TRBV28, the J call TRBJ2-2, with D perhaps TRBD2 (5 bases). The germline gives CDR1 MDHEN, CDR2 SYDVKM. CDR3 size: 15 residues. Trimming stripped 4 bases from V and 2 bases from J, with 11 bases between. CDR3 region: CASSSPGSNTGELFF. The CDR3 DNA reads TGTGCCAGCAGTTCCCCTGGGAGTAACACCGGGGAGCTGTTTTTT.

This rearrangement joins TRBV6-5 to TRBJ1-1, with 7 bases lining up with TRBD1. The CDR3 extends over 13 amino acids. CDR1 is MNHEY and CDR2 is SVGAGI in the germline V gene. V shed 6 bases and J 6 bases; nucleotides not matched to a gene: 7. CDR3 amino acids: CASRPGQTSEAFF. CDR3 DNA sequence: TGTGCCAGCAGACCGGGACAGACCTCTGAAGCTTTCTTT.

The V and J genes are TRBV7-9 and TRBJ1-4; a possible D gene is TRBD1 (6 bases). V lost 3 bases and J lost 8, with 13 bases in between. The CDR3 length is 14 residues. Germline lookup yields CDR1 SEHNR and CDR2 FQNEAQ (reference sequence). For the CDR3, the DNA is TGTGCCAGCAGCTTGGGACAAGAAGGGGAAAAACTGTTTTTT. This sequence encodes CASSLGQEGEKLFF.

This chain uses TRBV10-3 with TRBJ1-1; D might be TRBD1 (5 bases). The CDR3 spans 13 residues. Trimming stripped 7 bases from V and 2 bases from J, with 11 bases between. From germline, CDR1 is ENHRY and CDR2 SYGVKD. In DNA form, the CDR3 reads TGTGCCATCACAGGGATCTCCAACACTGAAGCTTTCTTT. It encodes CAITGISNTEAFF.

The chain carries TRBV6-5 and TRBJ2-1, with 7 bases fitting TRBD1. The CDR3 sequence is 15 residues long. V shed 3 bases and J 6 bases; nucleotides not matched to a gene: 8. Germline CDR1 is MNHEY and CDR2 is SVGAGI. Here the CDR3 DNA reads TGTGCCAGCAGTTATGGGACAGCGGAGTTCAATGAGCAGTTCTTC. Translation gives CASSYGTAEFNEQFF.

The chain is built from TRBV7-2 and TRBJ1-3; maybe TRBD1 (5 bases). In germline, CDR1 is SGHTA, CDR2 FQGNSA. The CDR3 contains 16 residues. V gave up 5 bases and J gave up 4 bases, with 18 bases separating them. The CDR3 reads CASSPSWVSGGNTIYF. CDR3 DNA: TGTGCCAGCAGCCCCTCGTGGGTCTCAGGGGGAAACACCATATATTTT.

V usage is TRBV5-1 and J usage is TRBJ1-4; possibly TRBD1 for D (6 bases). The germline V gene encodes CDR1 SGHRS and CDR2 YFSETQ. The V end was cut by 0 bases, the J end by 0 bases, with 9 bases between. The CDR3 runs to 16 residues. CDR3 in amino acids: CASSLVTGSTNEKLFF. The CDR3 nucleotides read TGCGCCAGCAGCTTGGTTACAGGGTCAACTAATGAAAAACTGTTTTTT. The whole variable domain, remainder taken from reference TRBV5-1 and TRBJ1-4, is KAGVTQTPRYLIKTRGQQVTLSCSPISGHRSVSWYQQTPGQGLQFLFEYFSETQRNKGNFPGRFSGRQFSNSRSEMNVSTLELGDSALYLCASSLVTGSTNEKLFFGSGTQLSVL.

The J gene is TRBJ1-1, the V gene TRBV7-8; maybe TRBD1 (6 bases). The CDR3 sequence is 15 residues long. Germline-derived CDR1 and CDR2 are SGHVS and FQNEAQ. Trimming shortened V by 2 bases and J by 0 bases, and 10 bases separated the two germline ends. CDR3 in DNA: TGTGCCAGCAGCTTACGGGGACAAATGAACACTGAAGCTTTCTTT. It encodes CASSLRGQMNTEAFF.

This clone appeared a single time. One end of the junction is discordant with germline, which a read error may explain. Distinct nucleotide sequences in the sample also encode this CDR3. The CDR3, as DNA: TGTGCCAAGAAGGACAGGGGGGGCACTGAAGCCTTCTTT. Translated: CAKKDRGGTEAFF. The rearrangement uses TRBV30 and TRBJ1-1; the match to TRBD1 covers 10 bases. The germline gives CDR1 GTSNPN, CDR2 SVGIG (reference sequence). CDR3 length: 13 amino acids. Complete variable domain (other parts from reference TRBV30 and TRBJ1-1): SQTIHQWPATLVQPVGSPLSLECTVEGTSNPNLYWYRQAAGRGLQLLFYSVGIGQISSEVPQNLSASRPQDRQFILSSKKLLLSDSGFYLCAKKDRGGTEAFFGQGTRLTVV.

The CDR3 loop is CASSLSWETQPQHF. For the CDR3, the DNA is TGTGCCAGCAGTTTATCATGGGAAACCCAGCCCCAGCATTTT. This chain connects TRBV27 to TRBJ1-5; D is undetermined. This CDR3 contains 14 residues. The ends were cut back, 0 bases at V and 7 bases at J, with 10 bases in the middle. CDR1 and CDR2 from the germline V gene are MNHEY and SMNVEV (reference sequence).

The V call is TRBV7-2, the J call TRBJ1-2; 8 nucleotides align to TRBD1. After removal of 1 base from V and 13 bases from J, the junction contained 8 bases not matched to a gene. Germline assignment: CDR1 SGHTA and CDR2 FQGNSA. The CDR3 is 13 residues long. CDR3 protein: CASSLEYQGAITF. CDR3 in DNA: TGTGCCAGCAGCTTAGAATATCAGGGGGCAATCACCTTC.